A selection of T cell receptor beta chains follows, all from one sample in a study of T-cell memory formation after mild COVID-19. TCRdb ran MiXCR on the 5' RACE reads and lists one entry per CDR3 protein. The sample holds about 190,000 distinct CDR3 sequences; more than 9% are singletons and the top ten take roughly 3%. The sequenced sample was PBMCs or a T cell subset sorted from them (not recorded which). The receptors shown here come from a man between 18 and 29 years old who had mild COVID-19 (a few samples of this study predate the infection). Cell type and time point are not known. Each CDR3 is given with its conserved first and last residue. D genes are given only for firm matches. A clone size is listed for some rows: how often the clone was seen (once, few, many), or a class if it is expanded.

clone_size,d_call,j_call,v_call,cdr3_nt,cdr3_aa
few,.,TRBJ2-1,TRBV7-2,TGTGCCAGCAGCTTAGTACGGGCGGCCGAGCAGTTCTTC,CASSLVRAAEQFF
few,.,TRBJ2-3,TRBV5-6,TGTGCCAGCAGCGCCCCGGGGGCCACAGATACGCAGTATTTT,CASSAPGATDTQYF
.,.,TRBJ2-3,TRBV5-1,TGCGCCAGCAGCTTGAGGCCGGACGCAGATACGCAGTATTTT,CASSLRPDADTQYF
.,.,TRBJ2-3,TRBV3-1,TGTGCCAGCAGCGGCTTCCTAAGGGGGGATACGCAGTATTTT,CASSGFLRGDTQYF
.,TRBD1,TRBJ1-1,TRBV7-3,TGTGCCAGCAGCCGGACAGGGGGAAAAATGAACACTGAAGCTTTCTTT,CASSRTGGKMNTEAFF
.,.,TRBJ2-5,TRBV7-6,TGTGCCAGCAGCTCCACTAGCCACGGGGAGACCCAGTACTTC,CASSSTSHGETQYF
.,TRBD1,TRBJ2-7,TRBV7-9,TGTGCCAGCAGCTCACGAGAAGACAGGGTCTATGGCTACGAGCAGTACTTC,CASSSREDRVYGYEQYF
.,.,TRBJ1-1,TRBV5-6,TGTGCCAGCAGCCCGGTTGGAGGGCGGACTGAAGCTTTCTTT,CASSPVGGRTEAFF
few,.,TRBJ1-5,TRBV6-5,TGTGCCAGCAGTTACTCGAGAAAGGCTGCTTATAGCAATCAGCCCCAGCATTTT,CASSYSRKAAYSNQPQHF
.,.,TRBJ1-3,TRBV12-3/TRBV12-4,TGTGCCAGCAGTCAGGGCCCCTCTGGAAACACCATATATTTT,CASSQGPSGNTIYF
many,TRBD1,TRBJ1-4,TRBV7-2,TGTGCCAGCAGCCAAAGGACAGGGCGAGATGAAAAACTGTTTTTT,CASSQRTGRDEKLFF
few,TRBD2,TRBJ2-4,TRBV9,TGTGCCAGCAGCGTAGGGGATAGCGGGGGGGCCCAGAACATTCAGTACTTC,CASSVGDSGGAQNIQYF
.,.,TRBJ1-1,TRBV12-3/TRBV12-4,TGTGCCAGCAGTTTCGAGACACCGAACACTGAAGCTTTCTTT,CASSFETPNTEAFF
few,.,TRBJ2-3,TRBV5-5,TGTGCCAGCAGCTTGGGAGTAGTCGGCACAGATACGCAGTATTTT,CASSLGVVGTDTQYF
few,.,TRBJ1-4,TRBV3-1,TGTGCCAGCAGCCAGGCACAGGGACTTAATGAAAAACTGTTTTTT,CASSQAQGLNEKLFF
few,.,TRBJ2-3,TRBV2,TGTGCCAGCCACCGGGACGGATACACAGATACGCAGTATTTT,CASHRDGYTDTQYF
few,TRBD1,TRBJ2-3,TRBV7-9,TGTGCCAGCGAGGTGGCGGGACAGGGGTTGTTTCCGGATACGCAGTATTTT,CASEVAGQGLFPDTQYF
.,TRBD2,TRBJ2-5,TRBV6-1,TGTGCCAGCAGTGAACGTCTAGCGGGACAGGAGACCCAGTACTTC,CASSERLAGQETQYF
many,TRBD2,TRBJ2-2,TRBV6-2/TRBV6-3,TGTGCCAGCAGTTACTCCGGGACTAGCGGGGGATGGAACACCGGGGAGCTGTTTTTT,CASSYSGTSGGWNTGELFF
few,.,TRBJ1-4,TRBV20-1,TGCAGTGCATCACCAGGGTCGGGGGACACTAATGAAAAACTGTTTTTT,CSASPGSGDTNEKLFF
.,.,TRBJ2-6,TRBV7-9,TGTGCCAGCAGCTTAACCGGGACCCGGGCCAACGTCCTGACTTTC,CASSLTGTRANVLTF
few,.,TRBJ2-5,TRBV6-5,TGTGCCAGCAGTTACGGGGCAGCGCTCCCCCAGTACTTC,CASSYGAALPQYF
.,.,TRBJ1-6,TRBV5-6,TGTGCCAGCAGCTTTTCAGGGGCCTTTTATAATTCACCCCTCCACTTT,CASSFSGAFYNSPLHF
few,.,TRBJ1-1,TRBV5-1,TGCGCCAGCAGCTTCGTTGGCGGTGAAGCTTTCTTT,CASSFVGGEAFF
.,TRBD1,TRBJ2-7,TRBV5-1,TGCGCCAGCAGCTTGGAGCCCAAGGGACAGCCGGCCTACGAGCAGTACTTC,CASSLEPKGQPAYEQYF
many,TRBD2,TRBJ2-1,TRBV5-6,TGTGCCAGCAGTTTGACTAGCGGGGGTTCCTACAATGAGCAGTTCTTC,CASSLTSGGSYNEQFF
many,.,TRBJ2-2,TRBV5-1,TGCGCCAGCAGCTCTACGGGGCGGACCGGGGAGCTGTTTTTT,CASSSTGRTGELFF
few,TRBD1,TRBJ1-5,TRBV6-2/TRBV6-3,TGTGCCAGCAGTCGAAGAGACAGGGGTCAGCCCCAGCATTTT,CASSRRDRGQPQHF